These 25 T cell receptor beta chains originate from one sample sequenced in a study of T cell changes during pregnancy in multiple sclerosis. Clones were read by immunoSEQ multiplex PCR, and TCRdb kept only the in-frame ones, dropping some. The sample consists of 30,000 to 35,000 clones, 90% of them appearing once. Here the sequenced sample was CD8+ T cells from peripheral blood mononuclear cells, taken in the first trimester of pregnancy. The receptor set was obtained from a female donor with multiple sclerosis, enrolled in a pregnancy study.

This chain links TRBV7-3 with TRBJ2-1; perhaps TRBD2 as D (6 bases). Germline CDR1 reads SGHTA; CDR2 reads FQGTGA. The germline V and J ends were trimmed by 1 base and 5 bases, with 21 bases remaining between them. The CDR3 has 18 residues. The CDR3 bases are TGTGCCAGCAGCTTAATCGCGGGACTCCCCCTTAACCACAATGAGCAGTTCTTC. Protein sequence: CASSLIAGLPLNHNEQFF.

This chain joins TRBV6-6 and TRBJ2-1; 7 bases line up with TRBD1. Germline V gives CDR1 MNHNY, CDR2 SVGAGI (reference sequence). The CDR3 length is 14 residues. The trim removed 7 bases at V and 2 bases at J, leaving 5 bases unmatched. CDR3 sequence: CASNSGTAYNEQFF. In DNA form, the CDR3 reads TGTGCCAGCAATTCCGGGACAGCCTACAATGAGCAGTTCTTC.

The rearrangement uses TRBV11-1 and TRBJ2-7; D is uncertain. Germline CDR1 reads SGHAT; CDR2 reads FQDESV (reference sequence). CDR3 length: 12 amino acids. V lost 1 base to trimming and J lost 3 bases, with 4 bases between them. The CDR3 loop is CASSLVSYEQYF. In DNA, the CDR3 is TGTGCCAGCAGCTTAGTGAGCTACGAGCAGTACTTC.

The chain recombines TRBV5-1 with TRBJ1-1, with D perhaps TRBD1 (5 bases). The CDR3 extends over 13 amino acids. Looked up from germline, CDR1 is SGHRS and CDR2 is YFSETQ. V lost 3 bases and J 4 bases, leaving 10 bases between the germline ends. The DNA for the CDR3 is TGCGCCAGCAGCTCTTCAGGGCTCACTGAAGCTTTCTTT. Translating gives CASSSSGLTEAFF.

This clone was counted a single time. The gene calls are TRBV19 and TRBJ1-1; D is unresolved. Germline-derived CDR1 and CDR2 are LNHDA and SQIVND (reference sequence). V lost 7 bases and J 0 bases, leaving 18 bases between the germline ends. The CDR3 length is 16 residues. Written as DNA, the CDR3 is TGTGCCAGTACAAACGGATTGACAATCTTGAACACTGAAGCTTTCTTT. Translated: CASTNGLTILNTEAFF.

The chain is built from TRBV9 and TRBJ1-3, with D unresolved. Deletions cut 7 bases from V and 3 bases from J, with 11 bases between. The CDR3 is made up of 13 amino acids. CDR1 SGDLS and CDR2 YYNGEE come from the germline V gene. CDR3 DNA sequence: TGTGCCAGCCGAGGAGGTTTTGGAAACACCATATATTTT. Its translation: CASRGGFGNTIYF.

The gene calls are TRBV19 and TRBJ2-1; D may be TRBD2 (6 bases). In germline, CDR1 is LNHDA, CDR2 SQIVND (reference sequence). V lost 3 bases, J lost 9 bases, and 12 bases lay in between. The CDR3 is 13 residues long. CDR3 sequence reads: CASSIALGGEQFF. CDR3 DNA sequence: TGTGCCAGTAGTATCGCCCTCGGGGGTGAGCAGTTCTTC. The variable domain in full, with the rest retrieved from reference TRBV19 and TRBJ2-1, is DGGITQSPKYLFRKEGQNVTLSCEQNLNHDAMYWYRQDPGQGLRLIYYSQIVNDFQKGDIAEGYSVSREKKESFPLTVTSAQKNPTAFYLCASSIALGGEQFFGPGTRLTVL.

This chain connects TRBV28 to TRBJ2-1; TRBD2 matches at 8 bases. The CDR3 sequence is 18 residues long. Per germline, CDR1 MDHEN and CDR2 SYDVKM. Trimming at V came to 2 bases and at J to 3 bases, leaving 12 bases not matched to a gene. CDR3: CASSLPPLGGGHYNEQFF. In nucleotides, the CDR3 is TGTGCCAGCAGTTTACCCCCTCTCGGCGGGGGGCACTACAATGAGCAGTTCTTC.

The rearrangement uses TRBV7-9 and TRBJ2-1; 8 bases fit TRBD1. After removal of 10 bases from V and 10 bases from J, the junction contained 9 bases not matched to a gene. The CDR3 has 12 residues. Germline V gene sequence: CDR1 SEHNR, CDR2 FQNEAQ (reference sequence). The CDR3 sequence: CATVQTGDEQFF. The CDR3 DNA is TGTGCCACCGTACAGACAGGGGACGAGCAGTTCTTC.

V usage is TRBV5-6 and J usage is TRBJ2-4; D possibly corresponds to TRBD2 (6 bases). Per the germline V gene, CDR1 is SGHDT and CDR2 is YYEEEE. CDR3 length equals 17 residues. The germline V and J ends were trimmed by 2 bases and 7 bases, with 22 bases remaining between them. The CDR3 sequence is CASSFLSPGEGWNIQYF. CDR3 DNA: TGTGCCAGCAGCTTCTTGTCCCCGGGAGAAGGGTGGAACATTCAGTACTTC.

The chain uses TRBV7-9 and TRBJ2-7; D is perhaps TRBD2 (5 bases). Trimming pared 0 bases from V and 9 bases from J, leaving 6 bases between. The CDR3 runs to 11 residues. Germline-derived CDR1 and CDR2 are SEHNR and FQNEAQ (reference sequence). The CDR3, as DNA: TGTGCCAGCAGCTTAGCGGGAGTGCAGTACTTC. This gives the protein CASSLAGVQYF.

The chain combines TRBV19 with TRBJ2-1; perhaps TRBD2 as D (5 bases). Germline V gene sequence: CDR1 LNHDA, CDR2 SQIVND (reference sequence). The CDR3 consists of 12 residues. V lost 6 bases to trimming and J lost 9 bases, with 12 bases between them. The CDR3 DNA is TGTGCCAGTAGGGAGGCTTCAGGTGAGCAGTTCTTC. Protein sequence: CASREASGEQFF.

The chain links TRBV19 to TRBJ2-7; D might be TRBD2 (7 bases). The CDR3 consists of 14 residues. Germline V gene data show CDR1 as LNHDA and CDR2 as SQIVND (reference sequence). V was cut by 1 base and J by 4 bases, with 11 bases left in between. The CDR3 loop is CASSIGRGAYEQYF. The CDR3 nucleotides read TGTGCCAGTAGTATAGGACGGGGGGCGTACGAGCAGTACTTC.

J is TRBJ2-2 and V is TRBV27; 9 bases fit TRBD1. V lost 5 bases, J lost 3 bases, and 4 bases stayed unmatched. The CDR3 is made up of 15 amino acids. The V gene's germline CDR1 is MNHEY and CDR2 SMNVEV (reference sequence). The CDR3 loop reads CASSIRTGDTGELFF. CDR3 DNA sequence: TGTGCCAGCAGTATCCGGACAGGGGACACCGGGGAGCTGTTTTTT.

CDR3: CASSVDEYTGELFF. CDR3 DNA sequence: TGTGCCAGCAGCGTAGACGAGTACACCGGGGAGCTGTTTTTT. The V call is TRBV9, the J call TRBJ2-2; no clear D. Trimming removed 0 bases from V and 3 bases from J, with 6 bases in between. CDR3 length equals 14 residues. CDR1 is SGDLS and CDR2 is YYNGEE in the germline V gene.

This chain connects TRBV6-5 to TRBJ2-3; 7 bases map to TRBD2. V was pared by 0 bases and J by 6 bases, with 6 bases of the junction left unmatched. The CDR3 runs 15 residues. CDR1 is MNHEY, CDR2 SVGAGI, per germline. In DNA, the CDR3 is TGTGCCAGCAGTTACTCCGAGTGGGGGGGTGATACGCAGTATTTT. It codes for CASSYSEWGGDTQYF.

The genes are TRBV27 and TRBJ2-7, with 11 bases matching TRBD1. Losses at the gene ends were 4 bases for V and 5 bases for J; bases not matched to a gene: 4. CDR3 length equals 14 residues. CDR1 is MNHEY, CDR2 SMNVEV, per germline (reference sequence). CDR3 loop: CASSWTGGANEQYF. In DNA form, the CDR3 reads TGTGCCAGCAGTTGGACAGGGGGCGCGAACGAGCAGTACTTC.

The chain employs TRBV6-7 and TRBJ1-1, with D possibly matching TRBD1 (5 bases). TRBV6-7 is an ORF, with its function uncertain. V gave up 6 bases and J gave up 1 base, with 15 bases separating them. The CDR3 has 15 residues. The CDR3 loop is CASRGLRRANTEAFF. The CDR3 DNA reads TGTGCCAGCAGGGGGCTTCGGAGGGCGAACACTGAAGCTTTCTTT.

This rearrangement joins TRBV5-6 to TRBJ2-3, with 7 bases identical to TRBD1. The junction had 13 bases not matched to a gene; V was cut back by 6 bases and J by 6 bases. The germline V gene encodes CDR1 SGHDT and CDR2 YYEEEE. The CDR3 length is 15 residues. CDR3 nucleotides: TGTGCCAGCAACCCTGTAGGGGGCGCAGATGATACGCAGTATTTT. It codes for CASNPVGGADDTQYF. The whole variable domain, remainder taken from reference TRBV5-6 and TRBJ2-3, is DAGVTQSPTHLIKTRGQQVTLRCSPKSGHDTVSWYQQALGQGPQFIFQYYEEEERQRGNFPDRFSGHQFPNYSSELNVNALLLGDSALYLCASNPVGGADDTQYFGPGTRLTVL.

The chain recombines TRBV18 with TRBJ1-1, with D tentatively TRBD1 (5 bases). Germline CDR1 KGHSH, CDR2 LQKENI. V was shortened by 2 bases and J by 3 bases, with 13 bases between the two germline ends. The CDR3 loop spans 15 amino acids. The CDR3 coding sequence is TGTGCCAGCTCACCAAAGGGGCCGTATTACACTGAAGCTTTCTTT. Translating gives CASSPKGPYYTEAFF. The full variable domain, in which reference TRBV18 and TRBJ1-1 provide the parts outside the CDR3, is NAGVMQNPRHLVRRRGQEARLRCSPMKGHSHVYWYRQLPEEGLKFMVYLQKENIIDESGMPKERFSAEFPKEGPSILRIQQVVRGDSAAYFCASSPKGPYYTEAFFGQGTRLTVV.

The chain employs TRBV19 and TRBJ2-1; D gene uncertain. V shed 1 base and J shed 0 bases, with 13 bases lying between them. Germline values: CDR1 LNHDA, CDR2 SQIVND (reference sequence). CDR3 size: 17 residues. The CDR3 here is CASSIVGAASSYNEQFF. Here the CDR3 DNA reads TGTGCCAGTAGTATAGTTGGAGCAGCAAGCTCCTACAATGAGCAGTTCTTC.

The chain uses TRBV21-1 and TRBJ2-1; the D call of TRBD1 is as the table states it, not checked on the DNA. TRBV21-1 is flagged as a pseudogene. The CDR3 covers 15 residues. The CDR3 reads CASSSNRDSYNEQFF. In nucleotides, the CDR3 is TGTGCCAGCAGCAGTAATCGGGACAGCTACAATGAGCAGTTCTTC.

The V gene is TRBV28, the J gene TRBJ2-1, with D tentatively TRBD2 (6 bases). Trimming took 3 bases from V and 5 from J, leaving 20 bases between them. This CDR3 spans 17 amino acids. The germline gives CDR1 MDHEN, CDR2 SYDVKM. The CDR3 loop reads CASSFPPRGNSDNEQFF. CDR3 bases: TGTGCCAGCAGTTTCCCCCCCCGGGGGAATTCGGACAATGAGCAGTTCTTC.

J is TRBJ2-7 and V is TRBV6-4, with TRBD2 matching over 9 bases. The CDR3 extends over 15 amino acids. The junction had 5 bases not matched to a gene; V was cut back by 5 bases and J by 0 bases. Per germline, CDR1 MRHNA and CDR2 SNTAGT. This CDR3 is CASSKDSGSSYEQYF. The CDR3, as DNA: TGTGCCAGCAGTAAAGATAGCGGGAGCTCCTACGAGCAGTACTTC.

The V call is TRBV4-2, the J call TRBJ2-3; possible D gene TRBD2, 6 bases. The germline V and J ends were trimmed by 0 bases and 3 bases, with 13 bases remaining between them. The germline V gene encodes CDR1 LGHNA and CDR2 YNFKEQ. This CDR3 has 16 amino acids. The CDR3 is CASSQDAGSPTDTQYF. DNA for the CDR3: TGTGCCAGCAGCCAAGATGCCGGGAGCCCAACAGATACGCAGTATTTT.